Shown below are 9 T cell receptor beta chains from a single sample sequenced in a study of shared clonotypes between healthy human individuals. Assay: immunoSEQ multiplex PCR; the TCRdb copy retains only in-frame clones and omits some. The sample includes some 1,100,000 clones, 75% to 80% of them seen just once. The sample consisted of memory CD4+ T cells from PBMCs. The subset: CD45RA-negative fraction. Every receptor here comes from a man younger than 30 in good health. Some clones in this sample may be carry-over from other donors' samples.

This sequence joins TRBV29-1 and TRBJ2-3; TRBD2 matches 10 bases. V shed 4 bases, J shed 1 base, and the junction held 5 bases outside the gene matches. Germline V CDR1 and CDR2: SQVTM, ANQGSEA. The CDR3 has 15 residues. CDR3 nucleotide sequence: TGCAGCGTTGTTTTTGGGACTAGCGGCACAGATACGCAGTATTTT. This sequence encodes CSVVFGTSGTDTQYF.

The chain combines TRBV7-9 with TRBJ2-3; TRBD2 matches 9 bases. V shed 5 bases and J 7 bases; nucleotides not matched to a gene: 7. The CDR3 is 14 amino acids. Germline assignment: CDR1 SEHNR and CDR2 FQNEAQ (reference sequence). CDR3 protein: CASSVSGSTNTQYF. DNA of the CDR3: TGTGCCAGCAGCGTTAGCGGGAGTACCAATACGCAGTATTTT.

The CDR3 coding sequence is TGTGCTAGTGGTTTGATAGTAGGACAGATGTACCAAGAGACCCAGTACTTC. As protein: CASGLIVGQMYQETQYF. This rearrangement joins TRBV12-5 to TRBJ2-5; D may be TRBD1 (6 bases). The CDR3 extends over 17 amino acids. Trimming removed 2 bases at V and 0 bases at J, with 16 bases between. Germline lookup yields CDR1 LGHNT and CDR2 FRNRAP.

Of note for this clone: This CDR3 is also generated by other DNA sequences in the sample. The V gene is TRBV9, the J gene TRBJ2-5; no clear D gene. Between the trimmed V and J ends, which lost 1 base and 0 bases, there was a span of 10 bases. The CDR3 consists of 15 residues. Germline-derived CDR1 and CDR2 are SGDLS and YYNGEE. The CDR3 DNA reads as TGTGCCAGCAGCGTATCGAGTGGGAACCAAGAGACCCAGTACTTC. Translating gives CASSVSSGNQETQYF.

A few counts support this clone. This sequence joins TRBV11-2 and TRBJ2-1; 11 bases map to TRBD2. V trimming: 5 bases; J trimming: 6 bases; junction bases outside the gene matches: 9. Germline lookup yields CDR1 SGHAT and CDR2 FQNNGV. CDR3 length: 16 residues. CDR3 DNA sequence: TGTGCCAGCAGCCATTATAGCGGGAGGGCCTTCAATGAGCAGTTCTTC. It encodes CASSHYSGRAFNEQFF.

This clone came up a few times. V is TRBV11-2 and J is TRBJ2-7; 8 bases line up with TRBD2. V trimming: 3 bases; J trimming: 4 bases; junction bases outside the gene matches: 8. This CDR3 comprises 15 residues. Germline V gene data show CDR1 as SGHAT and CDR2 as FQNNGV. The CDR3 DNA sequence: TGTGCCAGCAGCTTCCTCTCTAGCGGGTTGTACGAGCAGTACTTC. It yields the protein CASSFLSSGLYEQYF.

The chain carries TRBV19 and TRBJ1-2; 8 bases are shared with TRBD1. The CDR3 consists of 13 residues. V was clipped by 5 bases and J by 4 bases; unmatched bases: 3. Germline-derived CDR1 and CDR2 are LNHDA and SQIVND (reference sequence). The CDR3 spells CASSVGQGYGYTF. In DNA, the CDR3 is TGTGCCAGTAGTGTCGGACAGGGCTATGGCTACACCTTC.

CDR3 bases: TGTGCCAGCAGCTTAGTTGGTTGGACAGGCAACACTGAAGCTTTCTTT. This sequence encodes CASSLVGWTGNTEAFF. V usage is TRBV7-2 and J usage is TRBJ1-1; 7 bases line up with TRBD1. V gave up 1 base and J gave up 2 bases; unmatched junction bases: 7. This CDR3 spans 16 amino acids. Germline-derived CDR1 and CDR2 are SGHTA and FQGNSA.

This chain links TRBV28 with TRBJ2-1; D remains ambiguous. The germline gives CDR1 MDHEN, CDR2 SYDVKM. Trimming took 6 bases from V and 6 from J, leaving 12 bases between them. The CDR3 is 13 residues long. The CDR3 sequence is CASSPSGPNEQFF. The CDR3 DNA is TGTGCCAGCAGCCCCTCCGGACCCAATGAGCAGTTCTTC.